The rows below give T cell receptor beta chains drawn from one sample of a study of OX40 agonist ivuxolimab in advanced cancers. TCRdb's table, derived via immunoSEQ multiplex PCR, lists solely in-frame clones and lacks some. Here the sample spans about 83,000 clones, about 88% being singletons. This specimen consisted of CD4+ or CD8+ T cells sorted from blood, obtained in a trial of the OX40 agonist ivuxolimab. The receptors were gathered from an adult with an advanced solid tumor such as melanoma, head and neck, liver or kidney cancer. Each CDR3 is given without its conserved first and last residue. The order of the fields is V gene, D gene, J gene, CDR3 protein. A D gene is named only where the DNA matches it firmly.

>TRBV6-6|NA|TRBJ1-4
ASSYTRSINEKLF
>TRBV18|TRBD2|TRBJ2-1
ASSPPGGGNEQF
>TRBV19|TRBD1|TRBJ1-6
ASSRTGQGGNSPLH
>TRBV6-1|NA|TRBJ2-7
ASSADSYEQY
>TRBV6-1|NA|TRBJ1-4
ASRKQPFNGEKLF
>TRBV18|NA|TRBJ1-2
ASSPAVGYT
>TRBV30|TRBD1|TRBJ2-5
AWRRTGTQETQY
>TRBV27|NA|TRBJ2-1
ASSLKPKGNEQF
>TRBV7-2|NA|TRBJ1-1
ASSSRVRRAEAF
>TRBV4-2|NA|TRBJ1-6
ASSQERARSPLH
>TRBV6-1|NA|TRBJ2-7
ASSQKGGVAYEQY
>TRBV9|NA|TRBJ2-5
ASSVARGKQETQY
>TRBV6-1|NA|TRBJ1-1
ASSELRSTEAF
>TRBV7-2|NA|TRBJ1-2
ASTLDMSRYYGYT
>TRBV18|NA|TRBJ2-7
ASSPRQESYEQY
>TRBV11-2|NA|TRBJ2-3
ASSSLGTVVSRTDTQY
>TRBV19|NA|TRBJ1-2
ASSLQGPNYGYT
>TRBV6-5|NA|TRBJ2-2
ASSYFSGELF
>TRBV30|NA|TRBJ2-6
AWTAGTSGANVLT
>TRBV18|NA|TRBJ2-1
ASSPLGSYNEQF
>TRBV6-1|NA|TRBJ2-1
ASSFNRDQGNEQF
>TRBV30|NA|TRBJ2-5
ASWGSLGQETQY
>TRBV30|NA|TRBJ2-4
AWSVGWRSAKNIQY
>TRBV6-5|NA|TRBJ2-1
ASSTPGRPQQF
>TRBV7-3|TRBD2|TRBJ2-3
ASSPRLAGPTDTQY
>TRBV5-1|TRBD1|TRBJ1-2
ASSAFPGQNYGYT
>TRBV23-1|TRBD1|TRBJ2-3
ASSHLRTGTTDTQY
>TRBV13|TRBD1|TRBJ2-7
ASSYPGQGYYEQY